A selection of T cell receptor beta chains follows, all from one sample in a study of beta chain features in type 1 diabetes. Some clones are missing from TCRdb's copy, which holds only in-frame ones; the method was immunoSEQ multiplex PCR. The sample consists of over 120,000 clones, around 8.7% of them appearing once. Sample: central memory CD4+ T cells from blood. Every receptor here comes from a man aged 18 to 30 in good health. Both conserved end residues are part of each CDR3. A D gene is named only where the DNA matches it firmly. Size tells how often a clone was seen (once, few, many) or the class of an expanded clone, and some rows leave it out.

V	size	J	D	DNA	CDR3
TRBV7-9	-	TRBJ2-3	TRBD2	TGTGCCAGCAGCTTTAGCGGGGGGCAAAATTTAGATACGCAGTATTTT	CASSFSGGQNLDTQYF
TRBV29-1	few	TRBJ1-5	TRBD1	TGCAGCGTGTCACAGGGGAATCAGCCCCAGCATTTT	CSVSQGNQPQHF
TRBV6-6	few	TRBJ2-5	-	TGTGCCAGCAGTTACGAAGGTTCGCGGACACAAGAGACCCAGTACTTC	CASSYEGSRTQETQYF
TRBV4-2	-	TRBJ2-5	TRBD2	TGTGCCAGCAGCCAAGAGGGGGGGTACCAAGAGACCCAGTACTTC	CASSQEGGYQETQYF
TRBV7-2	-	TRBJ1-2	-	TGTGCCAGCAGCCTCCGAGAGGGAAACGGTGGAAATGGCTACACCTTC	CASSLREGNGGNGYTF
TRBV5-1	few	TRBJ2-2	-	TGCGCCAGCAGCTTCGCGGGGGCCCAAACCGGGGAGCTGTTTTTT	CASSFAGAQTGELFF
TRBV30	few	TRBJ2-1	-	TGTGCCTGGAGCCCCGACAATGAGCAGTTCTTC	CAWSPDNEQFF
TRBV2	-	TRBJ2-7	TRBD1	TGTGCCAGCACCAGACAGGGGGTGGGGGAGCAGTACTTC	CASTRQGVGEQYF
TRBV18	few	TRBJ2-3	-	TGTGCCACCACCGGATTAGCTAGCACAGATACGCAGTATTTT	CATTGLASTDTQYF
TRBV5-6	few	TRBJ1-6	-	TGTGCCAGCAGCTTTGGAAACAGGGTCGATAATTCACCCCTCCACTTT	CASSFGNRVDNSPLHF
TRBV7-8	few	TRBJ2-7	-	TGTGCCAGCAGCTTACCGGGATCTTACGAGCAGTACTTC	CASSLPGSYEQYF
TRBV7-9	-	TRBJ2-1	TRBD2	TGTGCCAGCAGCTTAGCCGGGACTAGCGGTACCAATGAGCAGTTCTTC	CASSLAGTSGTNEQFF
TRBV30	many	TRBJ1-1	TRBD1	TGTGCCTGGAGTTTCTTGGACAGGCCGGGTGGAGCTGAAGCTTTCTTT	CAWSFLDRPGGAEAFF
TRBV7-2	-	TRBJ2-7	TRBD2	TGTGCCAGCAGCTCCCAGCGGGGGCCCTACGAGCAGTACTTC	CASSSQRGPYEQYF
TRBV4-3	-	TRBJ1-4	-	TGCGCCAGCAGCCAGAACGACGGTGTAATGCGGGAAAAACTGTTTTTT	CASSQNDGVMREKLFF
TRBV11-2	-	TRBJ2-4	-	TGTGCCAGCAGCTTCACGGATAGCAGCATTCAGTACTTC	CASSFTDSSIQYF
TRBV5-1	few	TRBJ2-7	-	TGCGCCAGCAGCTTGGGGGGATTAGGGGCGGCCGAGCAGTACTTC	CASSLGGLGAAEQYF
TRBV30	few	TRBJ2-7	-	TGTGCCTGCCGCCGGGGGTTCTACGAGCAGTACTTC	CACRRGFYEQYF
TRBV30	-	TRBJ1-2	-	TGTGCCTGGAGTCGGGTCTATGGCTACACCTTC	CAWSRVYGYTF
TRBV6-1	few	TRBJ1-1	-	TGTGCCAGCAGTGAAAGGGCAGGAGGAGAAGCTTTCTTT	CASSERAGGEAFF
TRBV7-6	few	TRBJ2-1	-	TGTGCCAGCAGCAGCGCGGCGGGCTCCTACAATGAGCAGTTCTTC	CASSSAAGSYNEQFF
TRBV6-5	-	TRBJ1-1	-	TGTGCCAGCACTGAGGGAAGGTTCCCCGGCACTGAAGCTTTCTTT	CASTEGRFPGTEAFF
TRBV7-2	-	TRBJ2-6	-	TGTGCCAGCAGCTTAGTTAGCTCTGGGGCCAACGTCCTGACTTTC	CASSLVSSGANVLTF
TRBV11-2	few	TRBJ2-5	-	TGTGCCAGCAGCTTAGAGTATGAGACCCAGTACTTC	CASSLEYETQYF
TRBV7-7	-	TRBJ2-2	-	TGTGCCAGCAGCAACAGGGCAGGCACCGGGGAGCTGTTTTTT	CASSNRAGTGELFF
TRBV14	-	TRBJ2-3	-	TGTGCCAGCAGCCGAGGGAGCACAGATACGCAGTATTTT	CASSRGSTDTQYF
TRBV5-6	few	TRBJ1-2	-	TGTGCCAGCAGCTTGGTCCAGGCAGTCAGCTATGGCTACACCTTC	CASSLVQAVSYGYTF
TRBV6-1	few	TRBJ2-7	-	TGTGCCAGCAGTGAAGTCTTCAGGACGGACTCGTACGAGCAGTACTTC	CASSEVFRTDSYEQYF
TRBV19	many	TRBJ2-6	-	TGTGCCAGTAGTGATGGGGGCGCCGCTGGGGCCAACGTCCTGACTTTC	CASSDGGAAGANVLTF
TRBV6-5	-	TRBJ2-5	TRBD2	TGTGTTGCGGGTCCAGCGGGGTATGAGACCCAGTACTTC	CVAGPAGYETQYF
TRBV10-2	-	TRBJ2-1	TRBD2	TGCGCCAGCAGTGATCCCCGGACTAGCGACAATGAGCAGTTCTTC	CASSDPRTSDNEQFF
TRBV5-1	few	TRBJ2-1	TRBD1	TGCGCCAGCAGCTTGTACGGGACAGCTTACAATGAGCAGTTCTTC	CASSLYGTAYNEQFF
TRBV10-3	many	TRBJ2-3	TRBD2	TGTGCCATCAGTGGTTTAGCGGGCGGCACAGATACGCAGTATTTT	CAISGLAGGTDTQYF
TRBV7-2	few	TRBJ2-3	TRBD2	TGTGCCAGCAGTAGCGGGAAGGCGGATACGCAGTATTTT	CASSSGKADTQYF
TRBV6-6	many	TRBJ1-2	-	TGTGCCAGCAGTTACAGGGAGTCAGATGGCTACACCTTC	CASSYRESDGYTF
TRBV27	-	TRBJ2-2	TRBD2	TGTGCCAGCAGGGGACTAACGAACACCGGGGAGCTGTTTTTT	CASRGLTNTGELFF
TRBV30	-	TRBJ1-5	TRBD1	TGTGCCTGGACGGACAGGGTTGGCAATCAGCCCCAGCATTTT	CAWTDRVGNQPQHF
TRBV6-5	few	TRBJ1-6	TRBD1	TGTGCCAGCAGTGGACAGGGTAGGGGCTCACCCCTCCACTTT	CASSGQGRGSPLHF
TRBV7-8	-	TRBJ2-6	-	TGTGCCAGCAGCCAGACAGGCCCCTCTGGGGCCAACGTCCTGACTTTC	CASSQTGPSGANVLTF
TRBV7-8	few	TRBJ2-5	TRBD1	TGTGCCAGCAGCTTACTCGACAGGGACGGACCCCAGTACTTC	CASSLLDRDGPQYF
TRBV29-1	medium-sized	TRBJ2-5	TRBD1	TGCAGCGTGTCCACCCCGGGACAGGGACAAGAGACCCAGTACTTC	CSVSTPGQGQETQYF